The next 8 T cell receptor beta chains were all read from a single sample in a study of OX40 agonist ivuxolimab in advanced cancers. Sequencing used immunoSEQ multiplex PCR; TCRdb keeps in-frame clones, though not all of them. The repertoire includes approximately 58,000 clones, around 90% of them detected once, and approximately 3.4% sits in the top ten. The sequences come from CD4+ or CD8+ T cells sorted from blood, collected in a trial of the OX40 agonist ivuxolimab. Source of these receptors: an adult with an advanced solid tumor such as melanoma, head and neck, liver or kidney cancer.

V is TRBV5-1 and J is TRBJ2-1; 7 bases are a match to TRBD2. The J segment lost 6 bases and the V segment lost 4 bases, leaving 10 bases of the junction unmatched. Germline V CDR1 and CDR2: SGHRS, YFSETQ. The CDR3 runs to 15 residues. CDR3 residues: CASSRAGLVSNEQFF. Here the CDR3 DNA reads TGCGCCAGCAGCCGAGCAGGACTAGTCTCCAATGAGCAGTTCTTC.

This chain connects TRBV7-3 to TRBJ2-2; no reliable D call. V was cut by 4 bases and J by 6 bases, with 9 bases left in between. Germline-derived CDR1 and CDR2 are SGHTA and FQGTGA. The CDR3 spans 13 residues. CDR3 sequence: CASSYGRPGELFF. CDR3 nucleotide sequence: TGTGCCAGCAGCTACGGTAGACCCGGGGAGCTGTTTTTT. Using reference TRBV7-3 and TRBJ2-2 for the parts outside the CDR3, the full variable domain is GAGVSQTPSNKVTEKGKYVELRCDPISGHTALYWYRQSLGQGPEFLIYFQGTGAADDSGLPNDRFFAVRPEGSVSTLKIQRTERGDSAVYLCASSYGRPGELFFGEGSRLTVL.

This chain uses TRBV5-1 with TRBJ1-1, with unresolved D. Trimming left V 0 bases short and J 3 bases short, with 12 bases between. Germline V gives CDR1 SGHRS, CDR2 YFSETQ. The CDR3 length is 15 residues. CDR3: CASSLAAGMDTEAFF. The CDR3 bases are TGCGCCAGCAGCTTGGCCGCCGGAATGGACACTGAAGCTTTCTTT.

The V call is TRBV5-1, the J call TRBJ1-1; D perhaps matches TRBD1 (6 bases). Trimming pared 0 bases from V and 3 bases from J, leaving 9 bases between. The CDR3 runs 14 residues. Germline V gives CDR1 SGHRS, CDR2 YFSETQ. CDR3 sequence: CASSLDRADTEAFF. The CDR3 nucleotides read TGCGCCAGCAGCTTGGACAGGGCGGACACTGAAGCTTTCTTT. Combining the CDR3 with reference TRBV5-1 and TRBJ1-1 gives the whole variable domain KAGVTQTPRYLIKTRGQQVTLSCSPISGHRSVSWYQQTPGQGLQFLFEYFSETQRNKGNFPGRFSGRQFSNSRSEMNVSTLELGDSALYLCASSLDRADTEAFFGQGTRLTVV.

This clone was detected once. CDR3 region: CASRGTDTQYF. CDR3 nucleotide sequence: TGTGCCAGTAGGGGCACAGATACGCAGTATTTT. The J gene is TRBJ2-3, the V gene TRBV19; D unresolved. The CDR3 sequence is 11 residues long. V shed 6 bases and J shed 1 base, with 2 bases lying between them. Germline CDR1 and CDR2: LNHDA and SQIVND (reference sequence).

The chain recombines TRBV28 with TRBJ1-2; D is unclear. The CDR3 is 13 amino acids. The germline V and J ends were trimmed by 5 bases and 3 bases, with 10 bases remaining between them. In germline, CDR1 is MDHEN, CDR2 SYDVKM. In DNA form, the CDR3 reads TGTGCCAGCAGTCCCACTCTGGACTATGGCTACACCTTC. Translated, it gives CASSPTLDYGYTF.

This chain connects TRBV27 to TRBJ2-2; D gene ambiguous. V was pared by 5 bases and J by 0 bases, with 4 bases between. Germline V gene data show CDR1 as MNHEY and CDR2 as SMNVEV (reference sequence). The CDR3 runs to 13 residues. CDR3 sequence (DNA): TGTGCCAGCAGTCCCACGAACACCGGGGAGCTGTTTTTT. It encodes CASSPTNTGELFF.

Points on this clone: An end of the junction does not agree with germline; a read error may underlie this. The chain has TRBV6-5 and TRBJ2-5; TRBD2 is a possible D gene (6 bases). Per germline, CDR1 MNHEY and CDR2 SVGAGI. This CDR3 is 14 amino acids long. For the CDR3, the DNA is TGTGCCATCAGTGGTGGGGGAGGATCGGAGACCCAGTACTTC. Its translation is CAISGGGGSETQYF.